The 2 T cell receptor beta chains below all came from one sample that was sequenced in a study of type 1 and type 2 diabetes patients. The PCR template was genomic DNA. A primer set of 30 forward and 13 reverse primers amplified the CDR3. In TCRdb, the multiplex PCR reads were re-called with MiXCR into one record per CDR3 protein. The top ten clones hold roughly 13% of a sample with a few hundred thousand distinct CDR3 sequences, roughly 50% of them seen once. Specimen: peripheral blood mononuclear cells (PBMCs). Receptor source: a young man with type 2 diabetes.

The gene calls are TRBV20-1 and TRBJ1-2, with a weak D call TRBD1 (6 bases). From germline, CDR1 is DFQATT and CDR2 SNEGSKA (reference sequence). V lost 6 bases, J lost 0 bases, and 11 bases lay in between. CDR3 length: 13 residues. The CDR3 region has the DNA TGCAGTGCCCCAAGGACAGCTAACTATGGCTACACCTTC. It is translated as CSAPRTANYGYTF.

This sequence joins TRBV5-1 and TRBJ2-5; D perhaps matches TRBD2 (5 bases). Between the trimmed V and J ends, which lost 3 bases and 5 bases, there was a span of 14 bases. The CDR3 spans 14 residues. Germline V lookup: CDR1 SGHRS, CDR2 YFSETQ. Here the CDR3 reads CASSSDFAGETQYF. The CDR3 bases are TGCGCCAGCAGCTCCGACTTCGCGGGCGAGACCCAGTACTTC.